The entry that follows covers one T cell receptor (beta chain) sequence. This clonotype was counted between two and nine times. Its antigen is still unknown. Per-base qualities were not stored, and no clone one base away is much larger. Sequencing used an Illumina NovaSeq 6000. TCRalpha and TCRbeta cDNA libraries were constructed by 5'RACE with constant-segment primers, with sample barcodes and unique molecular identifiers being introduced. Trizol reagent was used to extract RNA from every sample. The libraries were amplified in two PCR steps, and the second step added a second sample barcode and Illumina TruSeq adapters. Sequencing of the libraries was done on an Illumina NovaSeq, producing 2 x 150 bp paired-end reads. On the authors' methods: The reads were demultiplexed and collapsed into UMI-guided consensus sequences using migec v1.2.7. With mixcr v2.1.11, UMI consensuses were aligned to TRA and TRB V and J templates and assembled into clonotypes. Expanded or contracted clonotypes were those called significant by both edgeR and NoisET, with noise models trained on biological replicates. For edgeR calls, the thresholds were a false discovery rate-adjusted p below 0.01 and a log2 fold-change of 1. As an exploratory analysis of dynamics, max-normalized trajectories of the 1000 most abundant clonotypes were examined by PCA with hierarchical clustering. Separately sequenced CD4+ and CD8+ repertoires were used to assign the CD4 or CD8 phenotype of responding clones. The raw public reads went through TCRdb reprocessing: fastp at Q25, MiXCR clone calling, in-frame beta chains kept. Rows with one shared CDR3 protein collapse into an entry with the most common genes and DNA. Here the V and J calls rest on TCRdb's processing, not on the authors' analysis. Counted in this sample were hundreds of thousands of distinct CDR3 sequences; 25% to 30% of them appeared once. The ten largest account for 13% of the sample.

Ficoll-Paque density gradient centrifugation was used to isolate PBMCs. The sample belongs to a study of T-cell memory formation after mild COVID-19 (dated by TCRdb to 2020 to 2022). As for the study more broadly: TCR sequence clusters from the two donors were largely donor specific. T-cell clones expanding and contracting after mild COVID-19 in a couple of donors were tracked by longitudinal TCRalpha and TCRbeta repertoire sequencing. The cohort comprised two young, previously healthy adult volunteers, one female and one male. Results and caveats for the whole study, not just this receptor: Only a couple of mild cases were covered by the study, and larger cohorts that include severe cases with pre-infection samples were considered necessary. Contracting CD4+ clones appeared mostly in the CM and EM memory subsets, whereas CD8+ clones were enriched in EMRA. Clones that contracted from day 15 to 85 showed balanced CD4/CD8 phenotypes, whereas a second wave of clones that expanded from day 15 to 37 leaned towards CD4+. Some responding clones were detected in pre-infection memory, which suggested that pre-existing cross-reactive memory T cells had joined the SARS-CoV-2 response. SARS-CoV-2 specificity was not confirmed for the second-wave clones peaking on day 37.

The germline V end is reduced by 4 bases and the J end by 1 base; junction bases left unmatched: 4. The CDR3 runs 15 residues from the cysteine to the phenylalanine. The entry retains the CDR3 DNA only, 45 bases that are in frame from base 1. Sequences DFQATT (CDR1) and SNEGSKA (CDR2) are obtained from the germline V gene (reference sequence). This receptor was taken from an adult woman who had mild COVID-19 (a few samples of this study predate the infection). The sample titles of this study are shuffled in the database, so cell type and time point are left out; the donor was told from shared clones. The sequence is built from TRBV20-1 and TRBJ1-5, and 10 junctional nucleotides match TRBD1. The sequencing sample was made of PBMCs or a T cell subset sorted from them (not recorded which). The base sequence is TGCAGTGCTACGCGGACAGGGGGAAGCAATCAGCCCCAGCATTTT. Its product reads: CSATRTGGSNQPQHF.